The T cell receptor (beta chain) described here comes from a study of cytomegalovirus exposure and HLA in healthy donors. Comments on this clone: Its specificity is not known. Other DNA sequences within the sample encode an identical CDR3.

Germline V gene data show CDR1 as MNHEY and CDR2 as SVGAGI. The CDR3 runs to 14 residues. Losses at the gene ends were 2 bases for V and 5 bases for J; bases not matched to a gene: 4. Clones were sequenced by immunoSEQ multiplex PCR, and TCRdb holds only the in-frame ones, with some missing. The data show around 150,000 clones, 80% to 90% seen once. Broader study findings: The classifier was said to identify cytomegalovirus status with high specificity and sensitivity. A subsequent analysis found that TCR clusters from the first cohort also tended to co-occur in the 120 or so validation repertoires, with around 94% of cluster scores above 0.

The chain links TRBV6-5 to TRBJ2-5, with 8 positions matching TRBD2. This sequence was found in a woman under 30 in good health and CMV-seronegative. The specimen was PBMCs. The CDR3 coding sequence is TGTGCCAGCAGTTACCGGGGGGGCCAGGAGACCCAGTACTTC. It translates to CASSYRGGQETQYF.